The 9 T cell receptor beta chains below come from one sample, sequenced in a study of early stage breast cancer tumors. Here immunoSEQ multiplex PCR was the method, and the copy in TCRdb shows in-frame clones only, minus some. The table has 45,000 to 50,000 clones, 83% seen once. The sequenced sample was blood. These receptors were collected from a person between 50 and 60 years old with breast cancer.

V and J are TRBV19 and TRBJ2-7; D is uncertain. This CDR3 comprises 14 residues. CDR1 and CDR2 from the germline V gene are LNHDA and SQIVND (reference sequence). V was shortened by 5 bases and J by 4 bases, with 15 bases between the two germline ends. Written as DNA, the CDR3 is TGTGCCAGTAGTCCCTCCCTGCTTCGGTACGAGCAGTACTTC. Protein: CASSPSLLRYEQYF. The whole variable domain, filled in from reference TRBV19 and TRBJ2-7, reads DGGITQSPKYLFRKEGQNVTLSCEQNLNHDAMYWYRQDPGQGLRLIYYSQIVNDFQKGDIAEGYSVSREKKESFPLTVTSAQKNPTAFYLCASSPSLLRYEQYFGPGTRLTVT.

The chain links TRBV5-4 to TRBJ2-7; 10 bases fit TRBD2. Germline CDR1 reads SGHNT; CDR2 reads YYREEE (reference sequence). Trimming removed 0 bases from V and 4 bases from J; junction bases left unmatched: 7. The CDR3 has 16 residues. CDR3 coding DNA: TGTGCCAGCAGCTTGGGGACGGGACTAGCGATGTACGAGCAGTACTTC. The encoded protein is CASSLGTGLAMYEQYF.

The chain joins TRBV28 to TRBJ1-2; D uncertain. Germline lookup yields CDR1 MDHEN and CDR2 SYDVKM. This CDR3 has 12 residues. Trimming took 2 bases from V and 3 from J, leaving 4 bases between them. CDR3 protein: CASSLTDYGYTF. In DNA form, the CDR3 reads TGTGCCAGCAGTTTAACAGACTATGGCTACACCTTC.

This clone was seen a few times. V gene TRBV14 combines with J gene TRBJ1-5; D gene ambiguous. The CDR3 sequence is 11 residues long. CDR1 SGHDN and CDR2 FVKESK come from the germline V gene. V was shortened by 4 bases and J by 4 bases, with 2 bases between the two germline ends. This chain's CDR3 is CASSRNQPQHF. The CDR3 DNA reads TGTGCCAGCAGCCGAAATCAGCCCCAGCATTTT.

The chain carries TRBV4-2 and TRBJ2-5; weak D call: TRBD1 (5 bases). V was trimmed by 6 bases and J by 5 bases, leaving 10 bases between them. CDR1 is LGHNA, CDR2 YNFKEQ, per germline. The CDR3 spans 12 residues. CDR3 protein: CASRKGSETQYF. CDR3 DNA sequence: TGTGCCAGCAGAAAGGGGTCGGAGACCCAGTACTTC.

The rearrangement uses TRBV7-3 and TRBJ2-7; TRBD1 matches 9 bases. The CDR3 is 16 amino acids. V was pared by 2 bases and J by 6 bases, with 11 bases of the junction left unmatched. Germline V gene sequence: CDR1 SGHTA, CDR2 FQGTGA. The CDR3 loop reads CASSLGTGTGLTEQYF. CDR3 nucleotides: TGTGCCAGCAGCTTAGGGACCGGGACAGGGCTCACCGAGCAGTACTTC.

The J gene is TRBJ2-1, the V gene TRBV7-3; TRBD1 matches 9 bases. The CDR3 runs 14 residues. Germline V lookup: CDR1 SGHTA, CDR2 FQGTGA. After removal of 5 bases from V and 6 bases from J, the junction contained 5 bases not matched to a gene. The CDR3, as DNA: TGTGCCAGCAGCCCCGACAGGGGGAGCAATGAGCAGTTCTTC. Its translation is CASSPDRGSNEQFF. The full variable domain, completed using reference TRBV7-3 and TRBJ2-1, is GAGVSQTPSNKVTEKGKYVELRCDPISGHTALYWYRQSLGQGPEFLIYFQGTGAADDSGLPNDRFFAVRPEGSVSTLKIQRTERGDSAVYLCASSPDRGSNEQFFGPGTRLTVL.

This clone was seen a handful of times. The chain joins TRBV30 to TRBJ2-7; 9 bases map to TRBD1. Germline-derived CDR1 and CDR2 are GTSNPN and SVGIG (reference sequence). The CDR3 loop spans 14 amino acids. J was trimmed by 7 bases and V by 2 bases; bases with no gene match: 9. The CDR3 DNA follows: TGTGCCTGGAGTCCGCCTCACAGGGGGCGGGAGCAGTACTTC. Protein sequence: CAWSPPHRGREQYF. Based on the CDR3 plus reference TRBV30 and TRBJ2-7, the full variable domain is SQTIHQWPATLVQPVGSPLSLECTVEGTSNPNLYWYRQAAGRGLQLLFYSVGIGQISSEVPQNLSASRPQDRQFILSSKKLLLSDSGFYLCAWSPPHRGREQYFGPGTRLTVT.

The V and J genes are TRBV11-2 and TRBJ1-5; D is ambiguous. Germline CDR1 is SGHAT and CDR2 is FQNNGV. The CDR3 runs to 15 residues. The germline V and J ends were trimmed by 0 bases and 9 bases, with 15 bases remaining between them. In DNA, the CDR3 is TGTGCCAGCAGCTTAGATCCCGGGGTCCGATGGCCCCAGCATTTT. Encoded protein: CASSLDPGVRWPQHF.